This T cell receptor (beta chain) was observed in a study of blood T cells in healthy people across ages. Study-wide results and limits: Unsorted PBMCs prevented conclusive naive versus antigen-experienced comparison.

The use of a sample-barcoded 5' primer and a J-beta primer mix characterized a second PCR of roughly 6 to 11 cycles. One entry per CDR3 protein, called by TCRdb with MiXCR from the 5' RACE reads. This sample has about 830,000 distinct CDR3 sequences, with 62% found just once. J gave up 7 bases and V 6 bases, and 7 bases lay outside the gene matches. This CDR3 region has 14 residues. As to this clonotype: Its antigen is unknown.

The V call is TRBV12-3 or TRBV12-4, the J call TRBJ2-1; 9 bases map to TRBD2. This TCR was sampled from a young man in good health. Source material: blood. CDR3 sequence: CASRPSGNSNEQFF. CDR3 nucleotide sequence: TGTGCCAGCAGACCTAGCGGGAACTCGAATGAGCAGTTCTTC.